The 29 T cell receptor beta chains below all came from one sample that was sequenced in a study of cytomegalovirus exposure and HLA in healthy donors. The study ran its PCR with 60 Vbeta and 13 Jbeta primers. TCRdb's table, derived via immunoSEQ multiplex PCR, lists solely in-frame clones and lacks some. The sample records about 190,000 clones, more than 80% being singletons. Sequenced input: PBMCs. Source of these receptors: a woman between 50 and 59 years old in good health and CMV-seropositive.

The rearrangement uses TRBV6-5 and TRBJ1-1; D perhaps matches TRBD1 (5 bases). CDR3 size: 11 residues. CDR1 is MNHEY, CDR2 SVGAGI, per germline. V lost 5 bases and J 5 bases, leaving 6 bases between the germline ends. CDR3 amino acids: CASSGGTEAFF. The DNA for the CDR3 is TGTGCCAGCAGTGGGGGGACTGAAGCTTTCTTT.

V is TRBV21-1 and J is TRBJ1-6; the D call of TRBD1 is as the table states it, not checked on the DNA. TRBV21-1 has pseudogene status. The CDR3 extends over 19 amino acids. In DNA, the CDR3 is TGTGCCAGCAGCAAAGCGGAAAATTGGGACAGACATACGGGCTTACCGCTCCACTTT. It specifies CASSKAENWDRHTGLPLHF.

The V gene is TRBV5-5, the J gene TRBJ1-2, with TRBD1 identical over 8 bases. The CDR3 totals 14 residues. The germline gives CDR1 SGHKS, CDR2 YYEKEE (reference sequence). The trim removed 0 bases at V and 3 bases at J, leaving 1 base unmatched. This chain's CDR3 is CASSLDRGYYGYTF. DNA of the CDR3: TGTGCCAGCAGCTTGGACAGGGGGTACTATGGCTACACCTTC.

V is TRBV5-1 and J is TRBJ2-5, with 7 bases matching TRBD1. This CDR3 spans 14 amino acids. The V gene's germline CDR1 is SGHRS and CDR2 YFSETQ. The V segment lost 6 bases and the J segment 5 bases; nucleotides outside the gene matches: 10. The DNA for the CDR3 is TGCGCCAGCACCGCCGGGACAGTGGGGGAGACCCAGTACTTC. Its protein is CASTAGTVGETQYF.

This CDR3 is CASSSGTGGSRYTEAFF. CDR3 nucleotide sequence: TGTGCCAGCAGTTCCGGGACAGGGGGCTCGCGGTACACTGAAGCTTTCTTT. The rearrangement uses TRBV7-2 and TRBJ1-1, with TRBD1 matching 12 bases. Germline CDR1 reads SGHTA; CDR2 reads FQGNSA. V lost 6 bases, J lost 3 bases, and 11 bases stayed unmatched. This CDR3 comprises 17 residues.

CDR3 sequence (DNA): TGTGCCAGCAGCACTAGGGACAGAAACACCGGGGAGCTGTTTTTT. Protein sequence: CASSTRDRNTGELFF. The chain recombines TRBV13 with TRBJ2-2; TRBD1 matches at 7 bases. This CDR3 comprises 15 residues. With V trimmed by 5 bases and J by 2 bases, 5 bases remained unmatched. Germline loops: CDR1 PRHDT, CDR2 FYEKMQ (reference sequence).

This rearrangement joins TRBV4-3 to TRBJ2-7, with 8 bases identical to TRBD2. CDR3 length: 15 residues. Losses at the gene ends were 4 bases for V and 3 bases for J; bases not matched to a gene: 8. Germline loops: CDR1 LGHNA, CDR2 YSLEER. The DNA of the CDR3 is TGCGCCAGCAGCCGAGTGGCGGGGGGCATCTACGAGCAGTACTTC. The encoded protein is CASSRVAGGIYEQYF.

The rearrangement uses TRBV6-5 and TRBJ2-7; no reliable D call. Looked up from germline, CDR1 is MNHEY and CDR2 is SVGAGI. The CDR3 has 15 amino acids. Deletions cut 0 bases from V and 0 bases from J, with 9 bases between. Here the CDR3 reads CASSYSFPSSYEQYF. In nucleotides, the CDR3 is TGTGCCAGCAGTTACTCGTTCCCGAGCTCCTACGAGCAGTACTTC.

In nucleotides, the CDR3 is TGTGCCAGCAGCCTGGAGGGGTTCAGGGGCTACACCTTC. Residues: CASSLEGFRGYTF. The rearrangement uses TRBV7-9 and TRBJ1-2; D is possibly TRBD1 (5 bases). The germline V gene encodes CDR1 SEHNR and CDR2 FQNEAQ (reference sequence). The V and J ends lost 5 bases and 8 bases respectively, with 15 bases between them. There are 13 residues in the CDR3.

This clone came up once. The J gene is TRBJ1-2, the V gene TRBV9; 7 bases match TRBD1. This CDR3 has 17 residues. With 0 bases clipped from V and 9 bases from J, the junction kept 17 bases outside the gene matches. Germline loops: CDR1 SGDLS, CDR2 YYNGEE. The CDR3 region is CASSVEDRIEPVGCYTF. The CDR3 nucleotides are TGTGCCAGCAGCGTAGAGGACAGGATCGAGCCTGTGGGGTGCTACACCTTC. The whole variable domain, filled in from reference TRBV9 and TRBJ1-2, reads DSGVTQTPKHLITATGQRVTLRCSPRSGDLSVYWYQQSLDQGLQFLIQYYNGEERAKGNILERFSAQQFPDLHSELNLSSLELGDSALYFCASSVEDRIEPVGCYTFGSGTRLTVV.

V is TRBV2 and J is TRBJ1-5; D is perhaps TRBD1 (6 bases). V was clipped by 6 bases and J by 0 bases, with 9 bases between them. The CDR3 consists of 14 residues. Germline CDR1 and CDR2: SNHLY and FYNNEI. The CDR3 is CASSGQYSNQPQHF. Here the CDR3 DNA reads TGTGCCAGCAGCGGACAGTATAGCAATCAGCCCCAGCATTTT.

This sequence joins TRBV2 and TRBJ2-3, with D maybe TRBD1 (5 bases). The germline CDR1 and CDR2 sequences are SNHLY and FYNNEI. V lost 3 bases and J 4 bases, leaving 14 bases between the germline ends. The CDR3 is 15 amino acids. The CDR3 nucleotides read TGTGCCAGCAGTGATTTCCCCAGGGCCCCAGATACGCAGTATTTT. It specifies CASSDFPRAPDTQYF.

This chain uses TRBV5-1 with TRBJ2-1; 13 nucleotides agree with TRBD2. The CDR3 covers 15 residues. Germline assignment: CDR1 SGHRS and CDR2 YFSETQ. V shed 6 bases, J shed 9 bases, and the junction held 9 bases outside the gene matches. The CDR3 nucleotides are TGCGCCAGCATCCTACTAGCGGGGGGGCCTGGTGAGCAGTTCTTC. Translating gives CASILLAGGPGEQFF.

V gene TRBV11-2 combines with J gene TRBJ2-5, with 7 bases identical to TRBD1. Germline CDR1 SGHAT, CDR2 FQNNGV. Unmatched junction bases numbered 2, after V lost 2 bases and J lost 2 bases. CDR3 length equals 14 residues. CDR3 coding DNA: TGTGCCAGCAGCTTAAACAGGGGTCAAGAGACCCAGTACTTC. Translated, it gives CASSLNRGQETQYF.

V usage is TRBV6-5 and J usage is TRBJ2-5; 8 bases agree with TRBD2. This CDR3 spans 15 amino acids. Germline CDR1 and CDR2: MNHEY and SVGAGI. V shed 7 bases and J 6 bases; nucleotides not matched to a gene: 13. CDR3 in amino acids: CASTQPGLGWQTQYF. The CDR3 coding sequence is TGTGCCAGCACCCAACCGGGACTAGGGTGGCAGACCCAGTACTTC.

The chain couples TRBV9 to TRBJ2-2; TRBD1 aligns across 8 bases. The CDR3 totals 15 residues. V dropped 4 bases and J dropped 5; count of bases not matched to a gene: 7. The germline V gene encodes CDR1 SGDLS and CDR2 YYNGEE. CDR3 DNA sequence: TGTGCCAGCAGCTTGCAGACAGGGGAAACCGGGGAGCTGTTTTTT. It codes for CASSLQTGETGELFF.

In this sample, this clone turned up a few times. V and J are TRBV11-3 and TRBJ2-2, with unresolved D. This CDR3 region has 12 residues. Germline CDR1 reads SGHNT; CDR2 reads YENEEA. V dropped 5 bases and J dropped 5 bases, with 6 bases sitting between them. CDR3 loop: CASSQLTGELFF. The CDR3 DNA follows: TGTGCCAGCAGCCAACTTACCGGGGAGCTGTTTTTT. The complete variable domain, with remaining parts taken from reference TRBV11-3 and TRBJ2-2, reads EAGVVQSPRYKIIEKKQPVAFWCNPISGHNTLYWYLQNLGQGPELLIRYENEEAVDDSQLPKDRFSAERLKGVDSTLKIQPAELGDSAVYLCASSQLTGELFFGEGSRLTVL.

This chain connects TRBV4-2 to TRBJ2-5; D gene ambiguous. Per germline, CDR1 LGHNA and CDR2 YNFKEQ. The CDR3 sequence is 14 residues long. The V end lost 0 bases, the J end lost 2 bases, and 7 bases lay between the germline ends. CDR3: CASSQEQIQETQYF. The CDR3 DNA follows: TGTGCCAGCAGCCAAGAACAGATTCAAGAGACCCAGTACTTC.

This chain joins TRBV9 and TRBJ1-2, with 12 nucleotides matching TRBD1. This CDR3 contains 15 residues. Germline trimming cut 4 bases from V and 6 bases from J; bases unmatched to any gene: 7. Germline CDR1 reads SGDLS; CDR2 reads YYNGEE. The CDR3 loop is CASSRPGQGAHGYTF. In DNA, the CDR3 is TGTGCCAGCAGCAGGCCGGGACAGGGGGCGCATGGCTACACCTTC.

V usage is TRBV5-1 and J usage is TRBJ2-5; TRBD1 is a possible D gene (5 bases). This CDR3 is built from 15 residues. V lost 3 bases, J lost 1 base, and 13 bases lay in between. Germline assignment: CDR1 SGHRS and CDR2 YFSETQ. The CDR3 loop is CASSYRPTAQETQYF. As DNA, the CDR3 is TGCGCCAGCAGCTATCGACCGACAGCCCAAGAGACCCAGTACTTC.

The chain has TRBV12-5 and TRBJ2-1, with D maybe TRBD2 (5 bases). Germline CDR1 LGHNT, CDR2 FRNRAP. The CDR3 loop spans 15 amino acids. The germline V and J ends were trimmed by 3 bases and 3 bases, with 12 bases remaining between them. The CDR3 nucleotides read TGTGCTAGTGGTTTAGGCCTAGCTCTCTACAATGAGCAGTTCTTC. Protein: CASGLGLALYNEQFF.

V and J are TRBV7-2 and TRBJ2-3; D is unclear. The V end lost 5 bases, the J end lost 4 bases, and 10 bases lay between the germline ends. The CDR3 is 13 residues long. The V gene's germline CDR1 is SGHTA and CDR2 FQGNSA. The CDR3 loop is CASSGLGSDTQYF. The CDR3, as DNA: TGTGCCAGCAGCGGCCTAGGCTCAGATACGCAGTATTTT.

This sequence joins TRBV11-3 and TRBJ2-3; 7 bases map to TRBD2. The CDR3 has 15 residues. Germline values: CDR1 SGHNT, CDR2 YENEEA. The junction had 10 bases not matched to a gene; V was cut back by 5 bases and J by 5 bases. CDR3 loop: CASSLGEGARDTQYF. The CDR3 nucleotides read TGTGCCAGCAGCCTCGGGGAGGGAGCAAGAGATACGCAGTATTTT. The full variable domain, rest sourced from reference TRBV11-3 and TRBJ2-3, is EAGVVQSPRYKIIEKKQPVAFWCNPISGHNTLYWYLQNLGQGPELLIRYENEEAVDDSQLPKDRFSAERLKGVDSTLKIQPAELGDSAVYLCASSLGEGARDTQYFGPGTRLTVL.

The V call is TRBV6-5, the J call TRBJ2-3; D not resolved. Germline lookup yields CDR1 MNHEY and CDR2 SVGAGI. The CDR3 runs 13 residues. V was shortened by 4 bases and J by 8 bases, with 13 bases between the two germline ends. CDR3 DNA: TGTGCCAGCAGTTTACCCGGAGCGTTTACGCAGTATTTT. Translation: CASSLPGAFTQYF.

This sequence joins TRBV30 and TRBJ2-7; 10 bases agree with TRBD1. Germline V gene lookup returns CDR1 GTSNPN and CDR2 SVGIG (reference sequence). The V gene end was trimmed by 3 bases and the J gene end by 6 bases; junction bases not matched to a gene: 8. This CDR3 has 14 residues. Here the CDR3 DNA reads TGTGCCTGGAGCGCATGGGACAGGGGAAGCGAGCAGTACTTC. Translating gives CAWSAWDRGSEQYF. Full variable domain (rest looked up from reference TRBV30 and TRBJ2-7): SQTIHQWPATLVQPVGSPLSLECTVEGTSNPNLYWYRQAAGRGLQLLFYSVGIGQISSEVPQNLSASRPQDRQFILSSKKLLLSDSGFYLCAWSAWDRGSEQYFGPGTRLTVT.

V usage is TRBV4-3 and J usage is TRBJ2-7; TRBD2 matches 8 bases. The V gene end was trimmed by 1 base and the J gene end by 3 bases; junction bases not matched to a gene: 8. The CDR3 contains 16 residues. Germline CDR1 LGHNA, CDR2 YSLEER. The CDR3 sequence: CASSQGERGFLYEQYF. CDR3 bases: TGCGCCAGCAGCCAAGGTGAGCGGGGGTTCCTCTACGAGCAGTACTTC.

The V call is TRBV5-1, the J call TRBJ2-1; tentatively, D is TRBD1 (6 bases). The germline V gene has CDR1 SGHRS and CDR2 YFSETQ. The CDR3 is 14 residues long. The V end lost 4 bases, the J end lost 5 bases, and 13 bases lay between the germline ends. The CDR3 DNA reads as TGCGCCAGCAGCACAGGACAGCTTAACAATGAGCAGTTCTTC. It translates to CASSTGQLNNEQFF.

The V and J genes are TRBV15 and TRBJ2-2; D might be TRBD2 (5 bases). CDR3 size: 15 residues. Germline V gene data show CDR1 as LNHNV and CDR2 as YYDKDF (reference sequence). Trimming took 2 bases from V and 6 from J, leaving 13 bases between them. CDR3 sequence: CATSRKTGVPGELFF. CDR3 nucleotide sequence: TGTGCCACCAGCAGAAAGACCGGGGTCCCCGGGGAGCTGTTTTTT.

The table lists this clone with a few counts. The genes are TRBV6-6 and TRBJ1-1, with TRBD1 matching over 10 bases. The CDR3 sequence is 15 residues long. With V trimmed by 5 bases and J by 1 base, 4 bases remained unmatched. Germline V gene lookup returns CDR1 MNHNY and CDR2 SVGAGI (reference sequence). Here the CDR3 reads CASSQRTGGNTEAFF. The CDR3 DNA follows: TGTGCCAGCAGTCAAAGGACAGGGGGGAACACTGAAGCTTTCTTT.